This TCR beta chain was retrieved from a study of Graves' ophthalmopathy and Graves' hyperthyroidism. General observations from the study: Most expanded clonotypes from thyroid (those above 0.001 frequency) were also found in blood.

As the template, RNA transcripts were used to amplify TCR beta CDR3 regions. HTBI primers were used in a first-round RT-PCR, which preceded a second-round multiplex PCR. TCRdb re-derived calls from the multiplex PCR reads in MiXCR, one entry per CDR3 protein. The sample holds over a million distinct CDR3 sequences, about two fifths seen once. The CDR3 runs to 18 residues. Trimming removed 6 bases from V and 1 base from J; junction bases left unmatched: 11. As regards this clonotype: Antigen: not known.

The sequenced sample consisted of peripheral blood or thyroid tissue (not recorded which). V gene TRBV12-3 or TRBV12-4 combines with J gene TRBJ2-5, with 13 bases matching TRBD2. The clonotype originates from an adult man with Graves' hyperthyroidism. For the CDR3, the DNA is TGTGCCAGCAGCCTCGGACTAGCGGGAGCGGGGGGCCAAGAGACCCAGTACTTC. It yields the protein CASSLGLAGAGGQETQYF.